These T cell receptor beta chains were read from a single sample in a study of blood T cells in healthy people across ages. TCRdb reprocessed the 5' RACE reads via MiXCR and lists one record per CDR3 protein. Of hundreds of thousands of distinct CDR3 sequences in the sample, approximately 48% were seen once. Sequenced: blood. These TCRs come from a man in his 60s in good health. The CDR3 runs from the conserved cysteine through the conserved F or W. A D gene is named only where the DNA matches it firmly. Some rows have no size entry. The others give once, few or many, or a class for an expanded clone.

V gene	J gene	CDR3 length	D gene	clone size	CDR3 protein	CDR3 DNA
TRBV29-1	TRBJ1-1	13	-	-	CSVLTGFKAETFF	TGCAGCGTTCTGACAGGTTTCAAAGCTGAAACTTTCTTT
TRBV10-3	TRBJ2-7	15	TRBD2	few	CAISEVTREAYEQYF	TGTGCCATCAGTGAGGTGACCCGGGAGGCCTACGAGCAGTACTTC
TRBV9	TRBJ2-7	14	-	-	CASSGQGGPYEQYF	TGTGCCAGCAGCGGGCAAGGGGGACCCTACGAGCAGTACTTC
TRBV11-3	TRBJ2-7	13	-	once	CASSLQFRNEQYF	TGTGCCAGCAGCTTACAGTTCAGAAACGAGCAGTACTTC
TRBV4-3	TRBJ2-5	15	-	few	CASSQGPSYSETQYF	TGCGCCAGCAGCCAGGGGCCTAGCTACTCAGAGACCCAGTACTTC
TRBV11-2	TRBJ2-5	14	-	few	CASSLRAVVETQYF	TGTGCCAGCAGCTTAAGGGCAGTAGTAGAGACCCAGTACTTC
TRBV28	TRBJ1-5	21	TRBD1	few	CASSNHLGGQGAVFASQPQHF	TGTGCCAGCAGTAACCATCTTGGGGGACAGGGGGCCGTTTTTGCGAGTCAGCCCCAGCATTTT
TRBV28	TRBJ1-1	14	TRBD1	few	CASNIRGSNTEAFF	TGTGCCAGCAACATCAGGGGGTCGAACACTGAAGCTTTCTTT
TRBV20-1	TRBJ2-4	15	-	-	CSARDPVQAKNIQYF	TGCAGTGCTAGAGACCCCGTGCAAGCCAAAAACATTCAGTACTTC
TRBV15	TRBJ2-7	15	TRBD1	-	CATSREGGQGYEQYF	TGTGCCACCAGCAGAGAAGGCGGACAGGGCTACGAGCAGTACTTC
TRBV4-1	TRBJ2-3	16	TRBD1	-	CASSHLRDRGRDTQYF	TGCGCCAGCAGCCATCTCCGGGACAGGGGGCGAGATACGCAGTATTTT
TRBV20-1	TRBJ1-1	14	TRBD1	-	CSASPRQGVTEAFF	TGCAGTGCTAGTCCCCGACAGGGGGTGACTGAAGCTTTCTTT
TRBV20-1	TRBJ1-1	15	-	-	CSTPGVSPMNTEAFF	TGCAGCACCCCCGGGGTGAGTCCTATGAACACTGAAGCTTTCTTT
TRBV27	TRBJ1-3	15	-	-	CASSSAGRAGNTIYF	TGTGCCAGCAGTTCCGCGGGTCGGGCTGGAAACACCATATATTTT
TRBV7-2	TRBJ2-5	15	TRBD2	many	CASSKSGTSGETQYF	TGTGCCAGCAGCAAAAGTGGGACTAGCGGAGAGACCCAGTACTTC
TRBV6-2/TRBV6-3	TRBJ2-7	16	-	-	CASSPYIPGRTAEQYF	TGTGCCAGCAGCCCCTATATACCCGGCCGAACGGCGGAGCAGTACTTC
TRBV29-1	TRBJ2-1	14	-	few	CSANFERFDGEQFF	TGCAGCGCCAACTTCGAGCGCTTCGACGGTGAGCAGTTCTTC
TRBV7-9	TRBJ1-2	15	-	-	CASSLFSPGGDGYTF	TGTGCCAGCAGCTTATTCTCCCCGGGTGGTGATGGCTACACCTTC
TRBV9	TRBJ2-6	16	-	few	CASSTGEFSGANVLTF	TGTGCCAGCTCCACCGGTGAATTTTCTGGGGCCAACGTCCTGACTTTC
TRBV7-2	TRBJ2-1	18	-	-	CASSSSHPYRDRGETQFF	TGTGCCAGCAGCTCCTCACATCCATACAGGGATAGGGGAGAGACCCAGTTCTTC
TRBV20-1	TRBJ1-2	14	-	-	CSARPDTFRYGYTF	TGCAGTGCTAGACCGGACACATTTAGGTATGGCTACACCTTC
TRBV28	TRBJ1-2	15	-	-	CASSSPLWGNYGYTF	TGTGCCAGCAGTTCTCCTCTTTGGGGGAACTATGGCTACACCTTC
TRBV6-1	TRBJ2-2	15	TRBD2	-	CASSGSGGDTGELFF	TGTGCCAGCAGTGGAAGCGGGGGGGACACCGGGGAGCTGTTTTTT
TRBV3-1	TRBJ2-5	17	TRBD2	few	CASSQDTGGGLQETQYF	TGTGCCAGCAGCCAAGATACCGGGGGGGGTTTGCAAGAGACCCAGTACTTC
TRBV25-1	TRBJ1-5	16	TRBD1	-	CASSESGQAYNQPQHF	TGTGCCAGCAGTGAATCCGGACAGGCCTACAATCAGCCCCAGCATTTT
TRBV6-2/TRBV6-3	TRBJ2-1	13	-	-	CASSSNTYNEQFF	TGTGCCAGCAGTTCAAACACCTACAATGAGCAGTTCTTC